Below, 13 T cell receptor beta chains from the same sample are listed, as sequenced in a study of beta chain features in type 1 diabetes (dated by TCRdb to the late 2010s). The library was generated by the immunoSEQ multiplex PCR assay. The entire isolated RNA was reverse transcribed using the High Capacity cDNA Reverse Transcription Kit, and thus expressed TCRB transcripts were sequenced. TCRdb mirrors the immuneACCESS table, restricted to in-frame sequences. Some clones are absent from its copies; in checked studies, under half trace to an unresolved V gene, and the reason for the others is unknown. In all, the sample holds 120,000 to 150,000 clones, and roughly 10% of those were seen once. The ten largest clones represent approximately 0.69% of the sample. The sequencing input was central memory CD4+ T cells from blood. These receptors came from a woman between 35 and 50 years old in good health.

The sample holds a few counts of this clone. The CDR3 sequence is CASSLAWGESTEAFF. The CDR3 DNA reads as TGTGCCAGCAGCTTAGCGTGGGGGGAAAGCACTGAAGCTTTCTTT. The rearrangement uses TRBV7-6 and TRBJ1-1; possibly TRBD1 for D (5 bases). The germline CDR1 and CDR2 sequences are SGHVS and FNYEAQ. V lost 0 bases and J lost 4, with 12 bases in between. There are 15 residues in the CDR3.

The chain joins TRBV5-1 to TRBJ2-5; D is possibly TRBD2 (5 bases). Germline V gene sequence: CDR1 SGHRS, CDR2 YFSETQ. V was cut by 5 bases and J by 2 bases, with 16 bases left in between. This CDR3 has 15 amino acids. The CDR3 here is CASSSGWTEQETQYF. CDR3 coding DNA: TGCGCCAGCAGTTCGGGGTGGACCGAACAAGAGACCCAGTACTTC.

In its sample, this clone was seen a few times. The gene calls are TRBV10-3 and TRBJ2-3; 9 bases line up with TRBD1. With 10 bases clipped from V and 4 bases from J, the junction kept 9 bases outside the gene matches. The CDR3 runs 14 residues. Germline CDR1 is ENHRY and CDR2 is SYGVKD. CDR3 DNA sequence: TGTGCCACTAGAGGACAGGGGAGCGCAGATACGCAGTATTTT. This gives the protein CATRGQGSADTQYF.

This clone was counted only a few times. The genes are TRBV5-6 and TRBJ1-4; D gene unclear. The V gene's germline CDR1 is SGHDT and CDR2 YYEEEE. The CDR3 has 16 residues. Trimming left V 2 bases short and J 2 bases short, with 13 bases between. CDR3 sequence: CASSFTTAATNEKLFF. The DNA of the CDR3 is TGTGCCAGCAGCTTCACTACGGCGGCGACTAATGAAAAACTGTTTTTT.

This chain uses TRBV5-5 with TRBJ2-7; TRBD1 might be the D (5 bases). Germline assignment: CDR1 SGHKS and CDR2 YYEKEE (reference sequence). With 4 bases removed from V and 3 bases from J, the gap between germline ends came to 14 bases. The CDR3 covers 14 residues. The CDR3 DNA follows: TGTGCCAGCAGCCTTACCCCCAGGGTCTACGAGCAGTACTTC. It specifies CASSLTPRVYEQYF.

This clone was picked up a small number of times. The chain joins TRBV7-9 to TRBJ2-5; TRBD2 agrees at 9 bases. V was pared by 2 bases and J by 2 bases, with 3 bases of the junction left unmatched. Germline CDR1 SEHNR, CDR2 FQNEAQ (reference sequence). CDR3 length equals 15 residues. CDR3: CASSLTAGGQETQYF. CDR3 in DNA: TGTGCCAGCAGCTTAACCGCGGGGGGGCAAGAGACCCAGTACTTC.

This chain joins TRBV5-6 and TRBJ2-6; 9 bases are a match to TRBD1. The CDR3 runs to 18 residues. Germline V gene lookup returns CDR1 SGHDT and CDR2 YYEEEE. Germline trimming cut 0 bases from V and 0 bases from J; bases unmatched to any gene: 4. CDR3 residues: CASSLGTGVGSGANVLTF. DNA for the CDR3: TGTGCCAGCAGCTTGGGGACAGGGGTTGGCTCTGGGGCCAACGTCCTGACTTTC.

This clone was observed a handful of times. This chain links TRBV6-5 with TRBJ2-7; no definite D call. V shed 6 bases and J shed 0 bases, with 6 bases lying between them. Germline CDR1 and CDR2: MNHEY and SVGAGI. There are 12 residues in the CDR3. CDR3 residues: CASSFSSYEQYF. CDR3 coding DNA: TGTGCCAGCAGCTTTAGCTCCTACGAGCAGTACTTC.

The V gene is TRBV19, the J gene TRBJ1-6, with no clear D. The V end lost 2 bases, the J end lost 7 bases, and 9 bases lay between the germline ends. Germline values: CDR1 LNHDA, CDR2 SQIVND (reference sequence). This CDR3 region has 14 residues. CDR3 nucleotides: TGTGCCAGTAGTATATATGGAGGGAATTCACCCCTCCACTTT. It yields the protein CASSIYGGNSPLHF.

The chain joins TRBV6-5 to TRBJ1-5, with 9 nucleotides matching TRBD1. Germline CDR1 MNHEY, CDR2 SVGAGI. CDR3 length: 13 amino acids. V lost 5 bases to trimming and J lost 6 bases; unmatched junction nucleotides: 2. The CDR3 DNA reads as TGTGCCAGCAGTCGGACAGGGGCTCAGCCCCAGCATTTT. This sequence encodes CASSRTGAQPQHF.

This clone showed up just a few times. The V and J genes are TRBV6-1 and TRBJ1-5; D gene unclear. This CDR3 contains 13 residues. Deletions cut 7 bases from V and 0 bases from J, with 7 bases between. The germline CDR1 and CDR2 sequences are MNHNS and SASEGT. CDR3 in amino acids: CASNFNSNQPQHF. CDR3 sequence (DNA): TGTGCCAGCAACTTTAATAGCAATCAGCCCCAGCATTTT.

This clone came up many times. This chain links TRBV29-1 with TRBJ1-2; possibly TRBD1 for D (6 bases). The germline gives CDR1 SQVTM, CDR2 ANQGSEA. The CDR3 runs to 14 residues. V lost 3 bases and J lost 7, with 18 bases in between. CDR3 DNA sequence: TGCAGCGTTGACGCCTCCAGGGGAATAAGTGGCTACACCTTC. This translates into CSVDASRGISGYTF. The variable domain in full, with the rest retrieved from reference TRBV29-1 and TRBJ1-2, is SAVISQKPSRDICQRGTSLTIQCQVDSQVTMMFWYRQQPGQSLTLIATANQGSEATYESGFVIDKFPISRPNLTFSTLTVSNMSPEDSSIYLCSVDASRGISGYTFGSGTRLTVV.

V usage is TRBV5-6 and J usage is TRBJ1-3, with a weak D call TRBD1 (6 bases). This CDR3 region has 14 residues. In germline, CDR1 is SGHDT, CDR2 YYEEEE. The germline V and J ends were trimmed by 4 bases and 4 bases, with 12 bases remaining between them. The CDR3 loop is CASSPQGRGNTIYF. In DNA form, the CDR3 reads TGTGCCAGCAGCCCACAGGGAAGGGGAAACACCATATATTTT.